This T cell receptor (beta chain) comes out of a study of blood T cell repertoires in COVID-19. Study background: Spain, Italy and the United States supplied samples that represented acute and convalescent COVID-19. The analysed material was cDNA or gDNA that came from T cells, B-cell-depleted T cells, or PBMCs.

V lost 2 bases and J lost 4; bases outside the gene matches: 8. This CDR3 region has 15 residues. From germline, CDR1 is MNHEY and CDR2 SVGEGT. Original analysis: Counts of nucleated cells, estimated from reference gene primer amplification, were obtained. Clones were read by immunoSEQ multiplex PCR, and TCRdb kept only the in-frame ones, dropping some. The V and J calls and clone size come from that table; D and trimming were worked out from the DNA. The repertoire holds some 260,000 clones, with roughly 84% as singletons. Sequencing was carried out using peripheral blood. V is TRBV6-2 or TRBV6-3 and J is TRBJ2-7; 7 positions match TRBD1. The clonotype comes from a woman between 18 and 30 years old with acute or convalescent COVID-19. The CDR3 loop is CASSYKDRSRYEQYF. The CDR3 DNA follows: TGTGCCAGCAGTTACAAGGACAGGAGTCGATACGAGCAGTACTTC.